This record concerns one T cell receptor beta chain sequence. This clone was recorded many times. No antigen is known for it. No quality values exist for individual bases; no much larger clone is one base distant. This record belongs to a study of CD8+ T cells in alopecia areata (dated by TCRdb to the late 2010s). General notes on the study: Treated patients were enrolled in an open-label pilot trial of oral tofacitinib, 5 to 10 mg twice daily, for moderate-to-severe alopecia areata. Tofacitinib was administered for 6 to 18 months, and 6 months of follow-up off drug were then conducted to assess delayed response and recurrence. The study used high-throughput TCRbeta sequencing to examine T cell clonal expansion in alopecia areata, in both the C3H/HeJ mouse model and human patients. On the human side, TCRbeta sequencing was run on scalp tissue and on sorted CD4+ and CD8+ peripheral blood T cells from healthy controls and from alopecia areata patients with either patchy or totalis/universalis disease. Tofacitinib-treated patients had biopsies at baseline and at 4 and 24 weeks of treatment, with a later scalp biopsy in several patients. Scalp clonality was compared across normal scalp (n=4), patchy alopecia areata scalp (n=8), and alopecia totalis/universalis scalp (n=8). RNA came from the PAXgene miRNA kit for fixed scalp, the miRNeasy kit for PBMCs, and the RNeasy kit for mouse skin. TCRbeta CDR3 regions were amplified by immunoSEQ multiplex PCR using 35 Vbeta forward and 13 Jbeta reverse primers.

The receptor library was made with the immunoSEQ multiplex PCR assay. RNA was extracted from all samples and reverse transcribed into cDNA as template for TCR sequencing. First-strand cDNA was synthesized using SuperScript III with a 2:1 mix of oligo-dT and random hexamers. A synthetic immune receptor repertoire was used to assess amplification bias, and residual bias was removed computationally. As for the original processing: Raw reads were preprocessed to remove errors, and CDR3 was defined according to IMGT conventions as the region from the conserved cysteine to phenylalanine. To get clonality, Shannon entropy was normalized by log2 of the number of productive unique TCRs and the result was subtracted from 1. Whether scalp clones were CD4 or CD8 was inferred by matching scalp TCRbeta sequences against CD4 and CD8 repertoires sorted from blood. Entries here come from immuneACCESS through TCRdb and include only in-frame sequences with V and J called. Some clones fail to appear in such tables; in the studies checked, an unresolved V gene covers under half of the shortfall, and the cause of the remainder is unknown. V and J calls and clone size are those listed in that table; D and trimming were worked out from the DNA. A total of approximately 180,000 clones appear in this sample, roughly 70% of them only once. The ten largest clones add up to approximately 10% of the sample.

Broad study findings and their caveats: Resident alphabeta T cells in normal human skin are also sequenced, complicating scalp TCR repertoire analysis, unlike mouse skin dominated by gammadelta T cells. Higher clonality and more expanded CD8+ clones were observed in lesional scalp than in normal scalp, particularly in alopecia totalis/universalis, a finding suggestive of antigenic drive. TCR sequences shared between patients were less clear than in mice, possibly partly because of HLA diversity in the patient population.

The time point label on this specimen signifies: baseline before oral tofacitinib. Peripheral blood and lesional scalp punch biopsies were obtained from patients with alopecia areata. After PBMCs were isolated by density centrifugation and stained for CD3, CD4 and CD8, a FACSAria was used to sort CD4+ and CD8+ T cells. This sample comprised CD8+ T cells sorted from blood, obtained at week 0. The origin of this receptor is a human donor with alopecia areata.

CDR3 loop: CATTPGGASTDTQYF. The DNA reads as follows: TGTGCCACCACCCCTGGAGGGGCGAGCACAGATACGCAGTATTTT. Recombination joined TRBV2 with TRBJ2-3; the D region possibly corresponds to TRBD2 (6 bases align). The germline V gene provides CDR1 SNHLY and CDR2 FYNNEI. V was cut back by 10 bases and J by 0 bases, leaving a gap of 17 bases between them. CDR3 length: 15 amino acids, cysteine to phenylalanine. Only CDR3 DNA remains: 45 bases, in frame from the first base. Reference TRBV2 and TRBJ2-3 proteins supply the regions before and after the CDR3; the full variable domain is: EPEVTQTPSHQVTQMGQEVILRCVPISNHLYFYWYRQILGQKVEFLVSFYNNEISEKSEIFDDQFSVERPDGSNFTLKIRSTKLEDSAMYFCATTPGGASTDTQYFGPGTRLTVL.